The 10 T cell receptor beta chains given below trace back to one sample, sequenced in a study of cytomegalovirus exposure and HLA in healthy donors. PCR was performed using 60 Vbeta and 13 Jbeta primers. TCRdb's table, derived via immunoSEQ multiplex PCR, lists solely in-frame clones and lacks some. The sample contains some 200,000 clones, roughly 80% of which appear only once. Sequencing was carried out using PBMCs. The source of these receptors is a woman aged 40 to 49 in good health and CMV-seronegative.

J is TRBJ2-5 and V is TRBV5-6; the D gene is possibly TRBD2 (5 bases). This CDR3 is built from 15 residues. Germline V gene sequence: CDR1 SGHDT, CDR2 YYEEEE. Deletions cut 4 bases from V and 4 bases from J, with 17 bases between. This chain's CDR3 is CASSPRGQSGETQYF. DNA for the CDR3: TGTGCCAGCAGCCCCCGAGGGCAGTCTGGAGAGACCCAGTACTTC. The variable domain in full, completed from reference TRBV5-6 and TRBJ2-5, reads DAGVTQSPTHLIKTRGQQVTLRCSPKSGHDTVSWYQQALGQGPQFIFQYYEEEERQRGNFPDRFSGHQFPNYSSELNVNALLLGDSALYLCASSPRGQSGETQYFGPGTRLLVL.

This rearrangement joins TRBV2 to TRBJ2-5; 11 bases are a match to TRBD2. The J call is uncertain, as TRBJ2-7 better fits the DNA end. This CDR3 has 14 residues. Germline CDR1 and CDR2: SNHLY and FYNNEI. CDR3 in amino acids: CASTKLAGDYEQYF. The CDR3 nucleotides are TGTGCCAGCACTAAACTAGCGGGGGATTACGAGCAGTACTTC.

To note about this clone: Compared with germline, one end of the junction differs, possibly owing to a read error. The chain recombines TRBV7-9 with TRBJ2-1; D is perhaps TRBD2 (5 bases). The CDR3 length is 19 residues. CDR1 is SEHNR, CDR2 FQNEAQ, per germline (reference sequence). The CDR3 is CSSSLPQTTRSSSYNEQFF. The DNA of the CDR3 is TGTTCCAGCAGCTTACCCCAGACCACTAGATCCTCGTCCTACAATGAGCAGTTCTTC. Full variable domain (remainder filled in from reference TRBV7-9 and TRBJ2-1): DTGVSQNPRHKITKRGQNVTFRCDPISEHNRLYWYRQTLGQGPEFLTYFQNEAQLEKSRLLSDRFSAERPKGSFSTLEIQRTEQGDSAMYLCSSSLPQTTRSSSYNEQFFGPGTRLTVL.

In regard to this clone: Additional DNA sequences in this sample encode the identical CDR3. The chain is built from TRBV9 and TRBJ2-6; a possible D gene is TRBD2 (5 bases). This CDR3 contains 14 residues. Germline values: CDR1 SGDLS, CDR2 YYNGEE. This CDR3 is CASSGMGGANVLTF. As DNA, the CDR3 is TGTGCTAGCTCCGGGATGGGTGGGGCCAACGTCCTGACTTTC.

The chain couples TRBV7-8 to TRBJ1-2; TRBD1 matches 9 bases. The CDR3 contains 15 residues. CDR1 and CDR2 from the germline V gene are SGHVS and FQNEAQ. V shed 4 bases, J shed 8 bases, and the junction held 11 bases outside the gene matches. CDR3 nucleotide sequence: TGTGCCAGCAGCTATACGGGACAGGGATTGTTGGGCTACACCTTC. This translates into CASSYTGQGLLGYTF.

CDR3 DNA sequence: TGTGCCAGCAGTCGCGTGCTTAACCGGGACAGGGCTTGGGAGCAGTACTTC. Translation gives CASSRVLNRDRAWEQYF. The rearrangement uses TRBV28 and TRBJ2-7, with 9 bases aligning to TRBD1. V shed 5 bases, J shed 7 bases, and the junction held 18 bases outside the gene matches. Germline CDR1 is MDHEN and CDR2 is SYDVKM. The CDR3 has 17 amino acids. Drawing the rest from reference TRBV28 and TRBJ2-7, the complete variable domain is DVKVTQSSRYLVKRTGEKVFLECVQDMDHENMFWYRQDPGLGLRLIYFSYDVKMKEKGDIPEGYSVSREKKERFSLILESASTNQTSMYLCASSRVLNRDRAWEQYFGPGTRLTVT.

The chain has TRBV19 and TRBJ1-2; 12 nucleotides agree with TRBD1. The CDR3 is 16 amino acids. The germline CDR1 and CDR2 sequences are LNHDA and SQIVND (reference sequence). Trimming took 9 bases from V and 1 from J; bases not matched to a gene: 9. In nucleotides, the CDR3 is TGTGCCAGCTCCCCCGGGACAGGGGGCTTTAACTATGGCTACACCTTC. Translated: CASSPGTGGFNYGYTF.

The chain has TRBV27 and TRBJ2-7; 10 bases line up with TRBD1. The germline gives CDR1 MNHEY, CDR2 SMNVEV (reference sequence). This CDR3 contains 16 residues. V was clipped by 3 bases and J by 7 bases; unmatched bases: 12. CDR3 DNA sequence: TGTGCCAGCAGTTTGTTACCGGGACAGGGGTTGGGGGAGCAGTACTTC. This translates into CASSLLPGQGLGEQYF.

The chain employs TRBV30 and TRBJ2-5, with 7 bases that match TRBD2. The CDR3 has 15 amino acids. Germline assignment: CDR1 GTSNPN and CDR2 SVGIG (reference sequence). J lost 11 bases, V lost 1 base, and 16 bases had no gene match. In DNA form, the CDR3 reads TGTGCCTGGAGTGCGCTCCGAGCGGGATCATCTGAGCAGTACTTC. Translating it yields CAWSALRAGSSEQYF. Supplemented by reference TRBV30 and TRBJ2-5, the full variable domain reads SQTIHQWPATLVQPVGSPLSLECTVEGTSNPNLYWYRQAAGRGLQLLFYSVGIGQISSEVPQNLSASRPQDRQFILSSKKLLLSDSGFYLCAWSALRAGSSEQYFGPGTRLLVL.

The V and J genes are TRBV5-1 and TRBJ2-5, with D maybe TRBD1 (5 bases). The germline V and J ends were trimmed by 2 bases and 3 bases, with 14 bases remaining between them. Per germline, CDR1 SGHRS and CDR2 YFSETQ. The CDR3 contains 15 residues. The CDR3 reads CASSLRGYGEETQYF. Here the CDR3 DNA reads TGCGCCAGCAGCTTAAGGGGATATGGCGAAGAGACCCAGTACTTC.